These T cell receptor beta chains were read from a single sample in a study of blood T cell repertoires in COVID-19. The table came from immunoSEQ multiplex PCR; TCRdb's copy has only in-frame clones and leaves some out. The table has 350,000 to 450,000 clones, 75% to 90% seen once; the top ten hold roughly 1.1%. The sample taken for sequencing was PBMCs or T cells enriched from blood (not recorded which). These TCRs come from a young man who had recovered from COVID-19. Each CDR3 is given with its conserved first and last residue. D genes are given only for firm matches. The size of a clone is reported for some rows only, either as once, few or many, or as a class for expanded clones.

clone_size	d_call	v_call	j_call	cdr3_nt	cdr3_aa
.	TRBD2	TRBV25-1	TRBJ2-3	TGTGCCAGCAGGACTAGCGAGAGCACAGATACGCAGTATTTT	CASRTSESTDTQYF
.	TRBD2	TRBV4-1	TRBJ2-1	TGCGCCAGCAGCCAAGAGGCTAGCGGGAGGCCCTACAATGAGCAGTTCTTC	CASSQEASGRPYNEQFF
.	.	TRBV6-5	TRBJ2-1	TGTGCCAGCAGAAAATCAGGGGTGGATGAGCAGTTCTTC	CASRKSGVDEQFF
.	TRBD2	TRBV4-2	TRBJ2-5	TGTGCCAGCAGCCCACTAGCGGGAGTAGCAGAGACCCAGTACTTC	CASSPLAGVAETQYF
.	TRBD2	TRBV28	TRBJ2-7	TGTGCCAGCGGGCCTAGCGGGATATACGAGCAGTACTTC	CASGPSGIYEQYF
.	TRBD2	TRBV4-1	TRBJ2-1	TGCGCCAGCAGCAATGGACTAGCGGGAAGGTATGAGCAGTTCTTC	CASSNGLAGRYEQFF
.	TRBD1	TRBV3-1/TRBV3-2	TRBJ1-2	TGTGCCAGCAGCCAAATGACAGGGGTGCCCTATGGCTACACCTTC	CASSQMTGVPYGYTF
.	.	TRBV18	TRBJ2-5	TGTGCCAGCTCACCACCGATGGCAGGTGGTGAAGAGACCCAGTACTTC	CASSPPMAGGEETQYF
.	.	TRBV30	TRBJ2-1	TGTGCCTGGAGTCTGGGGCAGCAGTTCTTC	CAWSLGQQFF
.	.	TRBV28	TRBJ2-7	TGTGCCAGCAGTTTATACCAGGGGTATTACGAGCAGTACTTC	CASSLYQGYYEQYF
.	TRBD2	TRBV7-9	TRBJ2-3	TGTGCCAGCAGCTTGACTAGCGGGAGGTCAGATACGCAGTATTTT	CASSLTSGRSDTQYF
once	TRBD1	TRBV28	TRBJ1-1	TGTGCCAGCAGGCAGGGGGGCTGGAACACTGAAGCTTTCTTT	CASRQGGWNTEAFF
.	.	TRBV28	TRBJ1-5	TGTGCCAGCAGTTTCCCGGGACACGGGCTCAATCAGCCCCAGCATTTT	CASSFPGHGLNQPQHF
.	.	TRBV3-1/TRBV3-2	TRBJ1-6	TGTGCCAGCAGCTTAACAGTGAATTCACCCCTCCACTTT	CASSLTVNSPLHF
.	TRBD2	TRBV6-5	TRBJ2-7	TGTGCCAGCGGGACTAGCGGGACCGAGCAGTACTTC	CASGTSGTEQYF
.	TRBD1	TRBV6-6	TRBJ2-2	TGTGCCAGCAGTTACTCAGGCAGGGGGCGCGACGGGGAGCTGTTTTTT	CASSYSGRGRDGELFF
.	.	TRBV28	TRBJ2-6	TGTGCCAGCAGTTTAGTACGACAGTTCTCTGGGGCCAACGTCCTGACTTTC	CASSLVRQFSGANVLTF
.	TRBD1	TRBV29-1	TRBJ1-2	TGCAGCGTTGACCCGGGACAGGGGGATCCCAACTATGGCTACACCTTC	CSVDPGQGDPNYGYTF
.	.	TRBV12-3/TRBV12-4	TRBJ1-5	TGTGCCAGCAGTCAGGGGAACAAACAGCCCCAGCATTTT	CASSQGNKQPQHF
once	TRBD1	TRBV5-6	TRBJ2-2	TGTGCCAGCAGCTTGGGGACAGGGGCTACCGGGGAGCTGTTTTTT	CASSLGTGATGELFF
.	.	TRBV30	TRBJ1-5	TGTGCCTGGAGTGGTGACAGATATAGCAATCAGCCCCAGCATTTT	CAWSGDRYSNQPQHF
.	.	TRBV10-1	TRBJ2-1	TGCGCCAGCGGGACCTTAGCGGCCAATGAGCAGTTCTTC	CASGTLAANEQFF
.	.	TRBV6-2/TRBV6-3	TRBJ2-5	TGTGCCAGCAGTTACGTAGGGCAGGGAAGGACCAAGGGGGAGACCCAGTACTTC	CASSYVGQGRTKGETQYF
.	TRBD1	TRBV3-1/TRBV3-2	TRBJ2-2	TGTGCCAGCAGCCAATTGACAGGGGATGGCGGGGAGCTGTTTTTT	CASSQLTGDGGELFF
.	.	TRBV28	TRBJ2-2	TGTGCCAGCAGTTTCAGGGCCCCCGGGGAGCTGTTTTTT	CASSFRAPGELFF
.	.	TRBV19	TRBJ2-2	TGTGCCAGTAGTATAGTCACCGGGAGTCGTACCGGGGAGCTGTTTTTT	CASSIVTGSRTGELFF
few	.	TRBV27	TRBJ1-5	TGTGCCAGCAAATGGAGGGTGGGGGACCAGCCCCAGCATTTT	CASKWRVGDQPQHF
.	.	TRBV6-5	TRBJ1-1	TGTGCCAGCAATTACCAAAAATCGAACACTGAAGCTTTCTTT	CASNYQKSNTEAFF
.	.	TRBV11-2	TRBJ1-1	TGTGCCAGCAGCTTTCCAGGGGTGAACACTGAAGCTTTCTTT	CASSFPGVNTEAFF
.	.	TRBV5-1	TRBJ2-1	TGCGCCAGCAGCTTGGCTAGCGTGGGGAATGAGCAGTTCTTC	CASSLASVGNEQFF